The 11 T cell receptor beta chains reported below all come from one sample, sequenced in a study of T cells after posttransplantation cyclophosphamide. The assay was immunoSEQ multiplex PCR, and TCRdb's table has in-frame clones only and misses some. The data hold under 5,000 clones, with 95% observed a single time. The sequencing sample was made of naive CD4+ T cells sorted from PBMCs. The receptors stem from a man aged 45-60 years.

V gene TRBV7-3 combines with J gene TRBJ1-3; tentative D call: TRBD1 (5 bases). Trimming cost V 3 bases and J 1 base, with 7 bases left between them. This CDR3 is built from 14 residues. The germline V gene has CDR1 SGHTA and CDR2 FQGTGA. In nucleotides, the CDR3 is TGTGCCAGCAGCTTCGGGGGATCTGGAAACACCATATATTTT. It codes for CASSFGGSGNTIYF.

The chain carries TRBV7-9 and TRBJ1-1, with D perhaps TRBD1 (5 bases). The CDR3 loop spans 15 amino acids. Germline V CDR1 and CDR2: SEHNR, FQNEAQ (reference sequence). The V end lost 2 bases, the J end lost 2 bases, and 12 bases lay between the germline ends. The CDR3 protein is CASSLRGQGNTEAFF. In nucleotides, the CDR3 is TGTGCCAGCAGCTTACGCGGACAAGGAAACACTGAAGCTTTCTTT.

The chain links TRBV5-4 to TRBJ2-3; 9 positions agree with TRBD1. Germline loops: CDR1 SGHNT, CDR2 YYREEE (reference sequence). This CDR3 contains 15 residues. V was clipped by 4 bases and J by 0 bases; unmatched bases: 3. CDR3 coding DNA: TGTGCCAGCAGCCCGACAGGGGGGAGCACAGATACGCAGTATTTT. This sequence encodes CASSPTGGSTDTQYF.

The chain links TRBV10-3 to TRBJ2-1; the D gene is possibly TRBD1 (6 bases). Per the germline V gene, CDR1 is ENHRY and CDR2 is SYGVKD. There are 11 residues in the CDR3. The V end was cut by 10 bases, the J end by 4 bases, with 8 bases between. The CDR3 DNA is TGTGCCACCGGACAGTACAATGAGCAGTTCTTC. Residues: CATGQYNEQFF.

The chain recombines TRBV4-2 with TRBJ1-2; TRBD1 agrees at 9 bases. CDR1 is LGHNA, CDR2 YNFKEQ, per germline. This CDR3 region has 18 residues. With 3 bases clipped from V and 0 bases from J, the junction kept 11 bases outside the gene matches. The DNA for the CDR3 is TGTGCCAGCAGCCATGTCCCGGGACAGGGACCAGCTAACTATGGCTACACCTTC. Translating it yields CASSHVPGQGPANYGYTF.

The chain has TRBV18 and TRBJ2-2; possibly TRBD1 for D (6 bases). Germline assignment: CDR1 KGHSH and CDR2 LQKENI. The CDR3 has 14 amino acids. Between the trimmed V and J ends, which lost 1 base and 3 bases, there was a span of 6 bases. CDR3 loop: CASSPRTDTGELFF. CDR3 sequence (DNA): TGTGCCAGCTCACCACGGACAGACACCGGGGAGCTGTTTTTT.

This chain joins TRBV6-5 and TRBJ2-1; D gene uncertain. The germline V gene has CDR1 MNHEY and CDR2 SVGAGI. Trimming shortened V by 0 bases and J by 0 bases, and 6 bases separated the two germline ends. The CDR3 is 15 amino acids. The CDR3 region is CASSYSPSSYNEQFF. DNA for the CDR3: TGTGCCAGCAGTTACTCCCCCAGCTCCTACAATGAGCAGTTCTTC.

The chain employs TRBV19 and TRBJ1-1; D gene ambiguous. V lost 3 bases and J lost 5, with 13 bases in between. This CDR3 is 14 amino acids long. Per germline, CDR1 LNHDA and CDR2 SQIVND (reference sequence). The CDR3 region is CASSISGMDTEAFF. The CDR3 bases are TGTGCCAGTAGTATTTCGGGGATGGATACTGAAGCTTTCTTT.

V and J are TRBV9 and TRBJ1-1; no clear D gene. Germline V lookup: CDR1 SGDLS, CDR2 YYNGEE. V lost 0 bases, J lost 3 bases, and 6 bases lay in between. The CDR3 totals 13 residues. The CDR3 sequence is CASSVAGYTEAFF. The CDR3 DNA is TGTGCCAGCAGCGTAGCGGGGTACACTGAAGCTTTCTTT.

This chain connects TRBV4-2 to TRBJ2-3; tentatively, D is TRBD2 (5 bases). Germline assignment: CDR1 LGHNA and CDR2 YNFKEQ. The CDR3 sequence is 13 residues long. Trimming shortened V by 0 bases and J by 5 bases, and 6 bases separated the two germline ends. CDR3: CASSQDAGDTQYF. The CDR3 bases are TGTGCCAGCAGCCAAGACGCGGGAGATACGCAGTATTTT.

The chain employs TRBV6-5 and TRBJ2-3; 10 bases line up with TRBD2. Per germline, CDR1 MNHEY and CDR2 SVGAGI. The CDR3 consists of 15 residues. V dropped 2 bases and J dropped 1; count of bases not matched to a gene: 0. CDR3 protein: CASSYLAGGTDTQYF. The CDR3 DNA reads TGTGCCAGCAGTTACCTAGCGGGAGGCACAGATACGCAGTATTTT.